This T cell receptor beta chain was recovered during a study of shared clonotypes between healthy human individuals. The CDR3 loop spans 13 amino acids. Germline loops: CDR1 MNHNS, CDR2 SASEGT. V lost 7 bases and J lost 4, with 10 bases in between. Study-level points and caveats: In contrast to clonotypes shared by all four donors, non-shared clonotypes had lower generation probabilities. Shared across a handful of donors were roughly 5% of the naive CD4 clonotypes.

Adults of Caucasian background living in Nashville, Tennessee made up all donors. Samples underwent the assay at deep level. Only in-frame clones appear in the TCRdb table, and some are missing; sequencing was by immunoSEQ multiplex PCR. The sample lists 2 million to 2.5 million clones, 90% to 96% occurring once. To note about this clone: Its specificity is not known.

The rearrangement uses TRBV6-1 and TRBJ1-4, with D hard to call. The receptor's source is a young man in good health. The specimen sequenced was naive CD4+ T cells sorted from blood. Subset reported: CD45RA+ positively selected. Here the CDR3 reads CASIGGRNEKLFF. CDR3 sequence (DNA): TGTGCCAGCATCGGAGGACGTAATGAAAAACTGTTTTTT.